This is a list of T cell receptor beta chains from one sample in a study of shared clonotypes between healthy human individuals. Only in-frame clones appear in the TCRdb table, and some are missing; sequencing was by immunoSEQ multiplex PCR. The sample comprises about 820,000 clones, 92% of which are singletons, and around 24% rests with the top ten. The specimen was naive CD8+ T cells sorted from blood. The receptors were sampled from a man younger than 45 in good health. CDR3s include the opening cysteine and the closing phenylalanine or tryptophan. D genes are given only for firm matches. Size is stated for part of the rows, as once, few or many counts, or as a class when the clone is expanded.

j_gene: TRBJ2-1; v_gene: TRBV4-1; d_gene: TRBD2; abundance: .; CDR3nt: TGCGCCAGCAGCCAAGCACGACTAGCGGGAGATGAGCAGTTCTTC; CDR3aa: CASSQARLAGDEQFF
j_gene: TRBJ2-1; v_gene: TRBV7-6; d_gene: .; abundance: .; CDR3nt: TGTGCCAGCAGTTTAGGGGGTGGAGCGGACCAATACAATGAGCAGTTCTTC; CDR3aa: CASSLGGGADQYNEQFF
j_gene: TRBJ2-1; v_gene: TRBV7-6; d_gene: .; abundance: .; CDR3nt: TGTGCCAGCAGCTTAGAACACCTGAACAATGAGCAGTTCTTC; CDR3aa: CASSLEHLNNEQFF
j_gene: TRBJ2-1; v_gene: TRBV27; d_gene: TRBD2; abundance: .; CDR3nt: TGTGCCAGCAGCCGTACTAGCGGGAGAGGGGATGAGCAGTTCTTC; CDR3aa: CASSRTSGRGDEQFF
j_gene: TRBJ2-3; v_gene: TRBV10-1; d_gene: TRBD1; abundance: .; CDR3nt: TGCGCCAGCAGTGAGGGGACAGCTAGCACAGATACGCAGTATTTT; CDR3aa: CASSEGTASTDTQYF
j_gene: TRBJ1-3; v_gene: TRBV15; d_gene: .; abundance: .; CDR3nt: TGTGCCACCAGCGAGGACATCTCTGGAAACACCATATATTTT; CDR3aa: CATSEDISGNTIYF
j_gene: TRBJ1-4; v_gene: TRBV25-1; d_gene: .; abundance: .; CDR3nt: TGTGCCAGCACCGCCTTGGGGGAGGCTAATGAAAAACTGTTTTTT; CDR3aa: CASTALGEANEKLFF
j_gene: TRBJ2-5; v_gene: TRBV27; d_gene: TRBD2; abundance: .; CDR3nt: TGTGCCAGCAGACGAAACCTAGCGGGAGGGCCTGGAGAGACCCAGTACTTC; CDR3aa: CASRRNLAGGPGETQYF
j_gene: TRBJ2-2; v_gene: TRBV7-9; d_gene: TRBD1; abundance: .; CDR3nt: TGTGCCAGCAGCTTTCGGGAACTGACAGGGACGTACACCGGGGAGCTGTTTTTT; CDR3aa: CASSFRELTGTYTGELFF
j_gene: TRBJ2-7; v_gene: TRBV7-8; d_gene: .; abundance: .; CDR3nt: TGTGCCAGCAGCTTAGGCCGGGACGGTTCCGACGAGCAGTACTTC; CDR3aa: CASSLGRDGSDEQYF
j_gene: TRBJ2-7; v_gene: TRBV4-3; d_gene: .; abundance: .; CDR3nt: TGCGCCAGCAGCCAAGATTTGGAGGCGGTCTACGAGCAGTACTTC; CDR3aa: CASSQDLEAVYEQYF
j_gene: TRBJ2-2; v_gene: TRBV7-9; d_gene: TRBD1; abundance: once; CDR3nt: TGTGCCAGCAGCTGGACAGGGTTCCCCGGGGAGCTGTTTTTT; CDR3aa: CASSWTGFPGELFF
j_gene: TRBJ1-1; v_gene: TRBV7-2; d_gene: .; abundance: once; CDR3nt: TGTGCCATAAAGAACAGGATACCGAACACTGAAGCTTTCTTT; CDR3aa: CAIKNRIPNTEAFF
j_gene: TRBJ2-1; v_gene: TRBV15; d_gene: .; abundance: .; CDR3nt: TGTGCCACCAGCAGAGATCTGGGTCACAATGAGCAGTTCTTC; CDR3aa: CATSRDLGHNEQFF
j_gene: TRBJ2-1; v_gene: TRBV28; d_gene: .; abundance: .; CDR3nt: TGTGCCTCTTGGGGGCGGTACAATGAGCAGTTCTTC; CDR3aa: CASWGRYNEQFF
j_gene: TRBJ2-7; v_gene: TRBV28; d_gene: .; abundance: .; CDR3nt: TGTGCCAGCAAATCCGTTAGGGCCTACGAGCAGTACTTC; CDR3aa: CASKSVRAYEQYF
j_gene: TRBJ2-1; v_gene: TRBV11-2; d_gene: .; abundance: .; CDR3nt: TGTGCCAGCAGCTTAAGGGACCCCTCCTACAATGAGCAGTTCTTC; CDR3aa: CASSLRDPSYNEQFF
j_gene: TRBJ2-7; v_gene: TRBV2; d_gene: .; abundance: .; CDR3nt: TGTGCCAGCAGTGAATACCCCTACGAGCAGTACTTC; CDR3aa: CASSEYPYEQYF
j_gene: TRBJ1-4; v_gene: TRBV27; d_gene: .; abundance: once; CDR3nt: TGTGCCAGCAGTTCCCGGGGCCGTAATGAAAAACTGTTTTTT; CDR3aa: CASSSRGRNEKLFF
j_gene: TRBJ1-3; v_gene: TRBV28; d_gene: TRBD1; abundance: .; CDR3nt: TGTGCCAGCAGTCCAGCGACAGGGGGGCCCTCTGGAAACACCATATATTTT; CDR3aa: CASSPATGGPSGNTIYF
j_gene: TRBJ2-7; v_gene: TRBV7-6; d_gene: .; abundance: .; CDR3nt: TGTGCCAGCAGCTTAGAGAACTCCTACGAGCAGTACTTC; CDR3aa: CASSLENSYEQYF
j_gene: TRBJ2-7; v_gene: TRBV28; d_gene: TRBD2; abundance: .; CDR3nt: TGTGCCAGCAGTTTACTTAGCCTAGCGGGAGGATCTTACTACGAGCAGTACTTC; CDR3aa: CASSLLSLAGGSYYEQYF
j_gene: TRBJ1-1; v_gene: TRBV11-2; d_gene: TRBD1; abundance: .; CDR3nt: TGTGCCAGCAGCTTTGGGACAGGGGGTTTCAGTGAAGCTTTCTTT; CDR3aa: CASSFGTGGFSEAFF
j_gene: TRBJ2-1; v_gene: TRBV7-2; d_gene: .; abundance: .; CDR3nt: TGTGCCAGCAGCCCGAGCTCCTACAATGAGCAGTTCTTC; CDR3aa: CASSPSSYNEQFF
j_gene: TRBJ2-7; v_gene: TRBV6-1; d_gene: TRBD1; abundance: .; CDR3nt: TGTGCCAGCAGTAGAGGGACAGCGATGTTC; CDR3aa: CASSRGTAMF
j_gene: TRBJ2-7; v_gene: TRBV5-1; d_gene: .; abundance: .; CDR3nt: TGCGCCAGCAGCTTGGGACTGGGAAACGAGCAGTACTTC; CDR3aa: CASSLGLGNEQYF
j_gene: TRBJ2-5; v_gene: TRBV7-9; d_gene: .; abundance: .; CDR3nt: TGTGCCAGCAGCGCCGGAAACTTGGAAGAGACCCAGTACTTC; CDR3aa: CASSAGNLEETQYF
j_gene: TRBJ1-1; v_gene: TRBV29-1; d_gene: .; abundance: .; CDR3nt: TGCAGCGTTGTTATGATCTCTTGGAACACTGAAGCTTTCTTT; CDR3aa: CSVVMISWNTEAFF
j_gene: TRBJ2-5; v_gene: TRBV27; d_gene: .; abundance: .; CDR3nt: TGTGCCAGCAGCCAATTATGGGAAGGGTGGCAGGGGCGAGAGACCCAGTACTTC; CDR3aa: CASSQLWEGWQGRETQYF
j_gene: TRBJ2-2; v_gene: TRBV28; d_gene: TRBD2; abundance: .; CDR3nt: TGTGCCAGCAGTCACGGACTAGTTGGCGGGGAGCTGTTTTTT; CDR3aa: CASSHGLVGGELFF
j_gene: TRBJ2-7; v_gene: TRBV4-1; d_gene: TRBD1; abundance: .; CDR3nt: TGCGCCAGCAGCCAAGATCCAGGGGGTGGCTACGAGCAGTACTTC; CDR3aa: CASSQDPGGGYEQYF
j_gene: TRBJ2-1; v_gene: TRBV6-6; d_gene: TRBD2; abundance: .; CDR3nt: TGTGCCAGCAGCCAGACTAGCGGGGACTACAATGAGCAGTTCTTC; CDR3aa: CASSQTSGDYNEQFF